This T cell receptor beta chain is from a study of OX40 agonist ivuxolimab in advanced cancers. Study outcomes and limitations: Compared with CD4+, CD8+ T cells on average had more expanded clones.

With autoimmune disease history or systemic immunosuppression, patients were excluded. Sampling of blood occurred at baseline, cycle 4 day 1, and cycle 7 day 1. As for this clone: No antigen is known for it.

The ends were cut back, 5 bases at V and 8 bases at J, with 15 bases in the middle. The V gene's germline CDR1 is SGHTA and CDR2 FQGNSA. The CDR3 totals 14 residues. Measured with immunoSEQ multiplex PCR; TCRdb has only the in-frame clones, and not every one. The sample has 65,000 to 90,000 clones; more than 75% are singletons. The sequenced sample was CD4+ or CD8+ T cells sorted from blood, obtained in a trial of the OX40 agonist ivuxolimab. J is TRBJ1-4 and V is TRBV7-2; a weak D match, TRBD1 (6 bases). This TCR was recovered from an adult with an advanced solid tumor such as melanoma, head and neck, liver or kidney cancer. CDR3 nucleotide sequence: TGTGCCAGCAGCCCGGGGACATGGGGGGAAAAACTGTTTTTT. This encodes CASSPGTWGEKLFF.